This paragraph reports one T cell receptor beta chain. The antigen remains undetermined. TCRdb's copy holds only in-frame clones and misses some; the assay was immunoSEQ multiplex PCR. The sample shows roughly 330,000 clones, 85% to 90% of them seen only once. This sample is drawn from a study of Ad26.COV2.S vaccination and SARS-CoV-2 variants. Study-level results: Vaccinees showed greater spike-specific TCR breadth than placebo recipients. Recipients of either vaccine or placebo displayed similar breadth of non-spike TCRs.

Treatment defined: around 19 received Ad26.COV2.S at low or high dose, single or two shots; about 5 received placebo; per-sample allocation not given. The samples date from day 63 after the first vaccine or placebo injection. CDR1 is MNHNY and CDR2 is SVGAGI in the germline V gene (reference sequence). V was pared by 7 bases and J by 5 bases, with 8 bases between. The CDR3 runs to 11 residues. The rearrangement links TRBV6-6 to TRBJ1-1; D gene unclear. This sample comprised peripheral blood, obtained in a trial of Ad26.COV2.S vaccine versus placebo. The receptor's source is a person between 18 and 59 years old who received the Ad26.COV2.S COVID-19 vaccine or a placebo. CDR3 bases: TGTGCCAGCATTGACGCTACTGAAGCTTTCTTT. As protein: CASIDATEAFF.